This T cell receptor (beta chain) was sequenced in a study of neurological immune-mediated disorders. This clonotype was counted many times. Every sequencing run generated over 180 million TCR-beta sequences from 15-18 subjects. TCRdb independently ran MiXCR on the 5' RACE reads; one entry per CDR3 protein. The data contain 90,000 to 150,000 distinct CDR3 sequences, about 3.4% of them singletons. In germline, CDR1 is SGHTA, CDR2 FQGNSA. V was trimmed by 3 bases and J by 2 bases, leaving 4 bases between them. The CDR3 extends over 12 amino acids. The origin of this receptor is a woman between 25 and 40 years old with multiple sclerosis. Sequencing was performed on PBMCs. The chain carries TRBV7-2 and TRBJ1-1; D gene ambiguous. Here the CDR3 DNA reads TGTGCCAGCAGCTTGTCAAACACTGAAGCTTTCTTT. Its translation: CASSLSNTEAFF.